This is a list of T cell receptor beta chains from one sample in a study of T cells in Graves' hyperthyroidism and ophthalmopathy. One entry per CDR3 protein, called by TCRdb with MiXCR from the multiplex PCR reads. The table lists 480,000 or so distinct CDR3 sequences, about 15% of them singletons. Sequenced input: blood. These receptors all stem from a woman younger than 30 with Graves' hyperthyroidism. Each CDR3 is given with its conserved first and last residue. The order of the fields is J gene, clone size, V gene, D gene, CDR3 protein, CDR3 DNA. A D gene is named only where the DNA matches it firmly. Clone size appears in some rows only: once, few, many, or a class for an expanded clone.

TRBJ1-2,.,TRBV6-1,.,CATGDTRYGYTF,TGTGCCACCGGCGACACCCGCTATGGCTACACCTTC
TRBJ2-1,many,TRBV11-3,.,CASSPRGGNEQFF,TGTGCCAGCAGTCCACGTGGAGGCAATGAGCAGTTCTTC
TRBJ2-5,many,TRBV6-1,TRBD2,CASLTSGQTQYF,TGTGCCAGCTTGACTAGCGGCCAGACCCAGTACTTC
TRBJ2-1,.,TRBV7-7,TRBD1,CASSLGTGESNEQFF,TGTGCCAGCAGCTTAGGGACAGGAGAGAGCAATGAGCAGTTCTTC
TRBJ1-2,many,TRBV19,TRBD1,CASSIAGATGGGYTF,TGTGCCAGTAGTATAGCAGGGGCGACAGGGGGAGGCTACACCTTC
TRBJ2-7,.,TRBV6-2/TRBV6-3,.,CASHRRGPYEQYF,TGTGCCTCGCATCGAAGGGGCCCCTACGAGCAGTACTTC
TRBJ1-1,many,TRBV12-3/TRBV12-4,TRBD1,CASSDRGGLKSDTEAFF,TGTGCCAGCAGTGACAGGGGAGGCTTAAAATCGGACACTGAAGCTTTCTTT
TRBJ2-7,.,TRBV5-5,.,CASSPDRGRPPYEQYF,TGTGCCAGCAGCCCAGACCGAGGCAGACCTCCCTACGAGCAGTACTTC
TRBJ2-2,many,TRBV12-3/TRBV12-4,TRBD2,CASSLRERITGELFF,TGTGCCAGCAGTTTGCGGGAGCGGATCACCGGGGAGCTGTTTTTT
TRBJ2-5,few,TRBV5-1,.,CASSYGRRETQYF,TGCGCCAGCAGCTATGGCCGTCGAGAGACCCAGTACTTC
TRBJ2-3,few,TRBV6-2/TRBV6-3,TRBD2,CASHTYEGAAGVDSDTQYF,TGTGCCAGCCACACTTATGAGGGAGCGGCGGGAGTGGACTCAGATACGCAGTATTTT
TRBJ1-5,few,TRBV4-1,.,CASSQVGRDMSQHF,TGCGCCAGCAGCCAAGTGGGCAGGGATATGTCCCAGCATTTT
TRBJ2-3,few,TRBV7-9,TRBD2,CASSLRLGGGPGDTQYF,TGTGCCAGCAGCTTACGCTTGGGGGGAGGGCCAGGAGATACGCAGTATTTT
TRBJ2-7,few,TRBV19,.,CASSIRDFAYEQYF,TGTGCCAGTAGTATCCGGGACTTTGCCTACGAGCAGTACTTC
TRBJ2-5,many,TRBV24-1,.,CATSDPTDGHMVETQYF,TGTGCCACCAGTGACCCGACGGACGGACACATGGTGGAGACCCAGTACTTC
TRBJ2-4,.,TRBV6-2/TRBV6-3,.,CATDAGLNIQYF,TGTGCCACCGATGCGGGACTAAACATTCAGTACTTC
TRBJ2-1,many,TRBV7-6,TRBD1,CASSSGTGGRNEQFF,TGTGCCAGCAGCTCCGGGACAGGGGGACGCAATGAGCAGTTCTTC
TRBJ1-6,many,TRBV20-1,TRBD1,CSASGQGNSPLHF,TGCAGTGCTAGTGGACAGGGTAATTCACCCCTCCACTTT
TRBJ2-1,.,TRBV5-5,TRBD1,CASSLDGQGHNEQFF,TGTGCCAGCAGCTTGGACGGACAGGGGCACAATGAGCAGTTCTTC
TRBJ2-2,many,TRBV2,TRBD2,CASTSGRPNTGELFF,TGTGCCAGCACCAGCGGGAGGCCCAACACCGGGGAGCTGTTTTTT
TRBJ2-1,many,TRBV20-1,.,CSARNRESYNEQFF,TGCAGTGCTAGAAACCGGGAGTCCTACAATGAGCAGTTCTTC
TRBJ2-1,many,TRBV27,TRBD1,CASSFFGQGHNEQFF,TGTGCCAGCAGTTTCTTCGGACAGGGGCACAATGAGCAGTTCTTC
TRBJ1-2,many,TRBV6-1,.,CASNADNYGYTF,TGTGCCAGCAACGCAGACAACTATGGCTACACCTTC
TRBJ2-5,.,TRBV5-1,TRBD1,CASSPPGQGLRRETQYF,TGCGCCAGCAGTCCACCGGGACAGGGTTTACGGCGGGAGACCCAGTACTTC
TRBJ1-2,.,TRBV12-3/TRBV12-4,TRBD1,CASSFEGRGRDGYTF,TGTGCCAGCAGTTTTGAGGGCAGGGGGCGGGATGGCTACACCTTC
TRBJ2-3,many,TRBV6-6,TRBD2,CASSYFAGVDTQYF,TGTGCCAGCAGTTACTTCGCGGGAGTGGATACGCAGTATTTT
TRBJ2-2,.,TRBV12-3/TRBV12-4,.,CASSLSAGELFF,TGTGCCAGCAGCCTCTCGGCCGGGGAGCTGTTTTTT
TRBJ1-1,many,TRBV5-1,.,CASSPGNTEAFF,TGCGCCAGCAGTCCCGGGAACACTGAAGCTTTCTTT
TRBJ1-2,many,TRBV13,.,CASSIQGGEVYGYTF,TGTGCCAGCAGCATACAGGGTGGGGAGGTCTATGGCTACACCTTC
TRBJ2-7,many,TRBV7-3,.,CASSVGAGSYEQYF,TGTGCCAGCAGTGTAGGGGCCGGGTCCTACGAGCAGTACTTC
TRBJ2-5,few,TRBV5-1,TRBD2,CASRLAGVGETQYF,TGCGCCAGCAGACTAGCGGGAGTGGGAGAGACCCAGTACTTC
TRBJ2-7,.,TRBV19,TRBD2,CASSQKAGTSGRRGGYEQYF,TGTGCCAGTAGTCAGAAGGCCGGGACTAGCGGACGCCGGGGGGGGTACGAGCAGTACTTC
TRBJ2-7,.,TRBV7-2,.,CASTTLGHIYEQYF,TGTGCCAGCACCACCCTCGGACACATTTACGAGCAGTACTTC
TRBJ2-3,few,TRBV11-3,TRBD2,CASSPLAGVSDTQYF,TGTGCCAGCAGCCCTTTAGCGGGAGTTTCAGATACGCAGTATTTT
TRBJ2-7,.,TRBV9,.,CASSPRHAGPHEQYF,TGTGCCAGCAGCCCTAGACACGCCGGTCCCCACGAGCAGTACTTC
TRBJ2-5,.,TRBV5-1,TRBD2,CASSLAGLVKETQYF,TGCGCCAGCAGCTTGGCCGGACTAGTTAAAGAGACCCAGTACTTC
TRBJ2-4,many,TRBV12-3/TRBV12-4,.,CASSPGRDLGNIQYF,TGTGCCAGCAGTCCTGGGAGAGATCTGGGGAACATTCAGTACTTC
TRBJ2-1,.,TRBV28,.,CASSQHSSYNEQFF,TGTGCCAGCAGCCAACACAGCTCCTACAATGAGCAGTTCTTC
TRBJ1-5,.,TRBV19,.,CATTRQFANQPQHF,TGTGCCACGACCCGACAATTTGCCAATCAGCCCCAGCATTTT
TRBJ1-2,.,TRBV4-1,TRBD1,CASRPIQGARGYTF,TGCGCCAGCAGACCGATACAGGGGGCGCGAGGCTACACCTTC
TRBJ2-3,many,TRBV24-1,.,CATSDEQRVTDTQYF,TGTGCCACCAGTGACGAACAAAGAGTAACAGATACGCAGTATTTT
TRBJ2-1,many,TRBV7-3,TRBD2,CASSLGALAGVGNEQFF,TGTGCCAGCAGCTTAGGGGCCCTAGCGGGAGTTGGGAATGAGCAGTTCTTC
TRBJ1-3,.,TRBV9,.,CASSAHGRSSGNTIYF,TGTGCCAGCAGCGCACACGGCAGGTCGTCGGGAAACACCATATATTTT
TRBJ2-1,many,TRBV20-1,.,CSARDGDNEQFF,TGCAGTGCTAGAGATGGGGACAATGAGCAGTTCTTC
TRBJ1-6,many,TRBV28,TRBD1,CASTTGTDLSPLHF,TGTGCCAGCACCACCGGGACAGACCTTTCACCCCTCCACTTT
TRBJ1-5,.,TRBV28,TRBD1,CASRNGQGKQPQHF,TGTGCCAGCAGGAACGGACAGGGAAAACAGCCCCAGCATTTT
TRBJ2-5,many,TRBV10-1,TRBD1,CASSGGQGGRLRETQYF,TGCGCCAGCAGTGGTGGACAGGGGGGTCGTCTAAGGGAGACCCAGTACTTC
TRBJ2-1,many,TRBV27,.,CASSSGNGYNEQFF,TGTGCCAGCAGTTCCGGGAATGGCTACAATGAGCAGTTCTTC
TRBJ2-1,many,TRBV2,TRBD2,CASRDPGLGSYNEQFF,TGTGCCAGCAGGGATCCCGGACTAGGTTCCTACAATGAGCAGTTCTTC
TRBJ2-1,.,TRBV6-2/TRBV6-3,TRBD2,CASSFRAAGGSYNEQFF,TGTGCCAGCAGTTTTAGGGCAGCGGGAGGCTCCTACAATGAGCAGTTCTTC
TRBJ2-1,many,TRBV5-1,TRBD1,CASSLAPPGQGSNEQFF,TGCGCCAGCAGCTTGGCCCCCCCGGGACAGGGGTCCAATGAGCAGTTCTTC
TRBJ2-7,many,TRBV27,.,CASEEESYEQYF,TGTGCCAGCGAGGAGGAATCCTACGAGCAGTACTTC
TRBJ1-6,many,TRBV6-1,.,CASSEPRRNSPLHF,TGTGCCAGCAGTGAACCAAGGCGTAATTCACCCCTCCACTTT
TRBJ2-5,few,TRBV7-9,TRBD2,CASIPLAGYQETQYF,TGTGCCAGCATCCCACTAGCGGGGTACCAAGAGACCCAGTACTTC
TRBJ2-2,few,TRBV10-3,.,CAISGIAGELFF,TGTGCCATCAGTGGGATCGCCGGGGAGCTGTTTTTT
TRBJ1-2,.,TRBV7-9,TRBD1,CASSSGTGGKGYTF,TGTGCCAGCAGCTCCGGGACAGGGGGAAAAGGCTACACCTTC
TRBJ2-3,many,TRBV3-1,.,CASSQGVRTDTQYF,TGTGCCAGCAGCCAAGGGGTACGCACAGATACGCAGTATTTT